This TCR beta chain was documented in a study of blood T cells in healthy people across ages. Trimming shortened V by 4 bases and J by 4 bases, and 7 bases separated the two germline ends. Germline V CDR1 and CDR2: SGHDT, YYEEEE. The CDR3 totals 12 residues. For the second PCR, which ran for about 6 to 11 cycles, a sample-barcoded 5' primer and a J-beta primer mix were used. One entry per CDR3 protein results from TCRdb running MiXCR on the 5' RACE reads. Among some 760,000 distinct CDR3 sequences, about 25% were seen once, and the ten largest hold more than 8%. This clonotype was picked up a small number of times. Its antigen is currently unknown. Study-wide results and limits: Investigators treated diversity estimates from one million T cells as underestimates. Researchers report that TCR beta diversity correlated strongly with naive T cell percentage.

These data are also associated with another study on T cells of mothers and their children. Turning to that study: With unrelated pairs as the comparison, related mother-child pairs had a slightly higher overlap that was not significant.

This chain connects TRBV5-6 to TRBJ2-3; a weak D match, TRBD1 (6 bases). Material for sequencing was blood. The sequence derives from a boy aged 5-17 years in good health. CDR3 loop: CASSQGSDTQYF. CDR3 bases: TGTGCCAGCAGCCAGGGGTCAGATACGCAGTATTTT.